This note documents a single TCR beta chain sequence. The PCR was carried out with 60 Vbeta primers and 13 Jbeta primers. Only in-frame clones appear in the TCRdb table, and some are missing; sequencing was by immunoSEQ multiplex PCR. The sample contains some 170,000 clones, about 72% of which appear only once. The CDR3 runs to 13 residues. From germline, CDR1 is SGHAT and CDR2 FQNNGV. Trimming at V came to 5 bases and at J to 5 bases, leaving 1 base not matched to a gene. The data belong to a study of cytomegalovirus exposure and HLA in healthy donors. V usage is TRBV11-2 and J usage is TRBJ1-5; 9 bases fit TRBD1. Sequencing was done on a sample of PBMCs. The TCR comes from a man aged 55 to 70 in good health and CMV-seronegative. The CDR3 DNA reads TGTGCCAGCAGCCGGGACAGGGATCAGCCCCAGCATTTT. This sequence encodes CASSRDRDQPQHF.